This is a list of T cell receptor beta chains from one sample in a study of PD-1 blockade in classical Hodgkin lymphoma. The method was immunoSEQ multiplex PCR; TCRdb's version includes in-frame clones alone and lacks a portion of them. The sample carries some 28,000 clones, around 79% recorded once. Sequencing used peripheral blood mononuclear cells (PBMCs), obtained before the fourth cycle of nivolumab. The receptors stem from a human donor with classical Hodgkin lymphoma. The CDR3 runs from the conserved cysteine through the conserved F or W. The order of the fields is clone size, J gene, D gene, V gene, CDR3 protein, CDR3 DNA. D genes are given only for firm matches. Size is stated for part of the rows, as once, few or many counts, or as a class when the clone is expanded.

clone_size: NA; j_call: TRBJ1-5; d_call: NA; v_call: TRBV9; cdr3_aa: CASSVGPNQPQHF; cdr3_nt: TGTGCCAGCAGCGTAGGACCTAATCAGCCCCAGCATTTT
clone_size: NA; j_call: TRBJ1-1; d_call: NA; v_call: TRBV6-1; cdr3_aa: CASILSVYGARAFF; cdr3_nt: TGTGCCAGCATTCTATCTGTCTACGGGGCCCGAGCTTTCTTT
clone_size: NA; j_call: TRBJ1-5; d_call: NA; v_call: TRBV9; cdr3_aa: CASSSTGFSNQPQHF; cdr3_nt: TGTGCCAGCAGCTCGACAGGTTTTAGCAATCAGCCCCAGCATTTT
clone_size: few; j_call: TRBJ1-5; d_call: NA; v_call: TRBV19; cdr3_aa: CASSMQPGSNQPQHF; cdr3_nt: TGTGCCAGTAGTATGCAGCCGGGAAGCAATCAGCCCCAGCATTTT
clone_size: NA; j_call: TRBJ1-4; d_call: NA; v_call: TRBV7-6; cdr3_aa: CASSFGANTNEKLFF; cdr3_nt: TGTGCCAGCAGCTTCGGAGCCAACACTAATGAAAAACTGTTTTTT
clone_size: NA; j_call: TRBJ2-7; d_call: NA; v_call: TRBV7-2; cdr3_aa: CASSTTNYEQYF; cdr3_nt: TGTGCCAGCAGCACAACTAACTACGAGCAGTACTTC
clone_size: NA; j_call: TRBJ1-2; d_call: NA; v_call: TRBV5-1; cdr3_aa: CASSFGANYGYTF; cdr3_nt: TGCGCCAGCAGCTTCGGGGCTAACTATGGCTACACCTTC
clone_size: NA; j_call: TRBJ1-1; d_call: NA; v_call: TRBV7-8; cdr3_aa: CASSLVVGDTEAFF; cdr3_nt: TGTGCCAGCAGCTTAGTGGTGGGGGACACTGAAGCTTTCTTT
clone_size: NA; j_call: TRBJ2-7; d_call: NA; v_call: TRBV9; cdr3_aa: CASSVAEGTTYEQYF; cdr3_nt: TGTGCCAGCAGCGTAGCGGAGGGGACAACCTACGAGCAGTACTTC
clone_size: NA; j_call: TRBJ1-2; d_call: NA; v_call: TRBV28; cdr3_aa: CASRGRANYGYTF; cdr3_nt: TGTGCCAGCAGGGGGCGAGCTAACTATGGCTACACCTTC
clone_size: NA; j_call: TRBJ1-1; d_call: NA; v_call: TRBV2; cdr3_aa: CASSRDSSSEAFF; cdr3_nt: TGTGCCAGCAGCCGAGACAGTAGTTCTGAAGCTTTCTTT
clone_size: NA; j_call: TRBJ2-3; d_call: NA; v_call: TRBV5-1; cdr3_aa: CASSLERLHTDTQYF; cdr3_nt: TGCGCCAGCAGCTTGGAGAGGCTACACACAGATACGCAGTATTTT
clone_size: NA; j_call: TRBJ1-5; d_call: TRBD1; v_call: TRBV5-5; cdr3_aa: CASSFTFTTGGNQPQHF; cdr3_nt: TGTGCCAGCAGCTTCACTTTCACGACAGGGGGCAATCAGCCCCAGCATTTT
clone_size: NA; j_call: TRBJ1-1; d_call: TRBD1; v_call: TRBV18; cdr3_aa: CASSRQGSLGTEAFF; cdr3_nt: TGTGCCAGCTCACGACAGGGGAGTCTGGGCACTGAAGCTTTCTTT
clone_size: NA; j_call: TRBJ2-2; d_call: TRBD2; v_call: TRBV5-8; cdr3_aa: CASSSSSGVNTGELFF; cdr3_nt: TGTGCCAGCAGCTCTTCCAGCGGGGTGAACACCGGGGAGCTGTTTTTT